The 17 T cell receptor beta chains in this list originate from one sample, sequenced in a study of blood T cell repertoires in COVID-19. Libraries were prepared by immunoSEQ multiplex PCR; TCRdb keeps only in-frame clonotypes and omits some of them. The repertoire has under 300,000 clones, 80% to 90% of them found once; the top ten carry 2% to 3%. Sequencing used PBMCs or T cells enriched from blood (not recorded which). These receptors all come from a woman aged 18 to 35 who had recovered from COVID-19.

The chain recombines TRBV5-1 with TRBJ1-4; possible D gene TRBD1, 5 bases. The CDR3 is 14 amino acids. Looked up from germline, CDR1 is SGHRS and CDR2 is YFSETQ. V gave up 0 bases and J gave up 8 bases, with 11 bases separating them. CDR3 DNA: TGCGCCAGCAGCTTGGCCCAGGGCAAAGAAAAACTGTTTTTT. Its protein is CASSLAQGKEKLFF. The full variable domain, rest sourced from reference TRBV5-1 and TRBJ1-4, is KAGVTQTPRYLIKTRGQQVTLSCSPISGHRSVSWYQQTPGQGLQFLFEYFSETQRNKGNFPGRFSGRQFSNSRSEMNVSTLELGDSALYLCASSLAQGKEKLFFGSGTQLSVL.

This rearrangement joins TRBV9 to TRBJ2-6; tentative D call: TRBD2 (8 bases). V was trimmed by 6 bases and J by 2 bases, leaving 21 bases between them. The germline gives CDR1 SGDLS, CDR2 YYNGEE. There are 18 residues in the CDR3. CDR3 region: CASTRTGLAITGANVLTF. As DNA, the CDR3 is TGTGCCAGCACCAGGACAGGACTAGCTATCACTGGGGCCAACGTCCTGACTTTC.

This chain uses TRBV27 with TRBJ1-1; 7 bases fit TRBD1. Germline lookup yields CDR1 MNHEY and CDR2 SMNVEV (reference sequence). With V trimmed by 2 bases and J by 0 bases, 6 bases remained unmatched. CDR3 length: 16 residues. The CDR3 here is CASSLISGQLNTEAFF. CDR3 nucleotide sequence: TGTGCCAGCAGTTTAATCTCGGGACAGCTGAACACTGAAGCTTTCTTT.

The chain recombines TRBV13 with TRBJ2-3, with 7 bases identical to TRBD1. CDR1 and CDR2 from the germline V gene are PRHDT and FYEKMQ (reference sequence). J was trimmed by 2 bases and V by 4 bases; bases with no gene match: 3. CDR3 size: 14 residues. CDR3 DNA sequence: TGTGCCAGCAGCTCCGGGACAGTCACAGATACGCAGTATTTT. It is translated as CASSSGTVTDTQYF.

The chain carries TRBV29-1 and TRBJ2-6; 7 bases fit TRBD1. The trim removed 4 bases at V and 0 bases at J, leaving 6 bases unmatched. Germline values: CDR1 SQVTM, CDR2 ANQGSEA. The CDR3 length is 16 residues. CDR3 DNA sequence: TGCAGCGTTGCCGGGGACAGCTTCTCTGGGGCCAACGTCCTGACTTTC. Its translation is CSVAGDSFSGANVLTF.

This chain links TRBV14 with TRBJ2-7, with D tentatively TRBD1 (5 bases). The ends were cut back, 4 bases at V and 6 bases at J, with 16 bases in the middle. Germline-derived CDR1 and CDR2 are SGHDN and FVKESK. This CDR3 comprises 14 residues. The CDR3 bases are TGTGCCAGCAGCCGACAGCCCGGGTCGGGCGAGCAGTACTTC. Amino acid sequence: CASSRQPGSGEQYF.

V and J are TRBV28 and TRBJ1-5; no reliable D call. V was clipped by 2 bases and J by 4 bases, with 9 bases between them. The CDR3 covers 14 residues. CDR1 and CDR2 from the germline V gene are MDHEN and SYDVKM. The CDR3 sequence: CASSLVGGNQPQHF. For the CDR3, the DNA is TGTGCCAGCAGTTTAGTCGGCGGAAATCAGCCCCAGCATTTT.

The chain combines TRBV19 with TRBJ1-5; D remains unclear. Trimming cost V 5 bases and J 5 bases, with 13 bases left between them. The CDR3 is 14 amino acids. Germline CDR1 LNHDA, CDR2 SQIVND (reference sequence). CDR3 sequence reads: CASSERGRYQPQHF. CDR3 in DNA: TGTGCCAGTAGTGAGAGAGGGAGGTATCAGCCCCAGCATTTT.

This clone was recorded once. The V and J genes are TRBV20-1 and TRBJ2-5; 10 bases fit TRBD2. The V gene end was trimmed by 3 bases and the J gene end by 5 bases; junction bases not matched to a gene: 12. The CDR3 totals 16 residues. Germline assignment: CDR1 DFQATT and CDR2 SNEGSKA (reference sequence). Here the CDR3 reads CSASSIQRGGLETQYF. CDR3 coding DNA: TGCAGTGCTAGTTCCATACAGCGGGGGGGCCTTGAGACCCAGTACTTC.

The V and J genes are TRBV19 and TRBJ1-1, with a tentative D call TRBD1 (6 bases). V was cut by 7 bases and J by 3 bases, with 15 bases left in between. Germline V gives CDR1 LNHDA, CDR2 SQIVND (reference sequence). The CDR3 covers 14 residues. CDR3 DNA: TGTGCCAGTACTCGGGGACATGTATACACTGAAGCTTTCTTT. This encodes CASTRGHVYTEAFF. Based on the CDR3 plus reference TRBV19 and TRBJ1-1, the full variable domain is DGGITQSPKYLFRKEGQNVTLSCEQNLNHDAMYWYRQDPGQGLRLIYYSQIVNDFQKGDIAEGYSVSREKKESFPLTVTSAQKNPTAFYLCASTRGHVYTEAFFGQGTRLTVV.

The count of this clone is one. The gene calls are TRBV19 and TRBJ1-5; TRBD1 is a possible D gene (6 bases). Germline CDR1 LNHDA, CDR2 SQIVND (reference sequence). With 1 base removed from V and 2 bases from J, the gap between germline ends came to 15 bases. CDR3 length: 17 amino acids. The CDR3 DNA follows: TGTGCCAGTAGTATAGTAGGCAGGGGTTCTGGCAATCAGCCCCAGCATTTT. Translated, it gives CASSIVGRGSGNQPQHF. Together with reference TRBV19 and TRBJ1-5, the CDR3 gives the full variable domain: DGGITQSPKYLFRKEGQNVTLSCEQNLNHDAMYWYRQDPGQGLRLIYYSQIVNDFQKGDIAEGYSVSREKKESFPLTVTSAQKNPTAFYLCASSIVGRGSGNQPQHFGDGTRLSIL.

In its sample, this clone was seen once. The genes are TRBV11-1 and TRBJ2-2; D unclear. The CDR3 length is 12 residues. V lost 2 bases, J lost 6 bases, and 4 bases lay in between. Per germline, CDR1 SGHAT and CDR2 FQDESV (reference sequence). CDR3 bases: TGTGCCAGCAGCTTATTCGCCGGGGAGCTGTTTTTT. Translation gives CASSLFAGELFF.

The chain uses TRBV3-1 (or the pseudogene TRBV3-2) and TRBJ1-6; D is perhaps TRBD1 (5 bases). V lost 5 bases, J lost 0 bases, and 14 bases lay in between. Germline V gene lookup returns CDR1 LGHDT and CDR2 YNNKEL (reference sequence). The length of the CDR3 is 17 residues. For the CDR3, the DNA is TGTGCCAGCAGCGGACAATCTATGAGCTCCTATAATTCACCCCTCCACTTT. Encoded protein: CASSGQSMSSYNSPLHF.

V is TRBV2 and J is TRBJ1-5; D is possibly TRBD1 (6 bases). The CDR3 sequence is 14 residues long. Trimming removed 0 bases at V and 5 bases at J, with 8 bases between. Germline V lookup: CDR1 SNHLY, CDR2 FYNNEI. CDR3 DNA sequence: TGTGCCAGCAGTGAAGCGGGGACATATCAGCCCCAGCATTTT. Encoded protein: CASSEAGTYQPQHF.

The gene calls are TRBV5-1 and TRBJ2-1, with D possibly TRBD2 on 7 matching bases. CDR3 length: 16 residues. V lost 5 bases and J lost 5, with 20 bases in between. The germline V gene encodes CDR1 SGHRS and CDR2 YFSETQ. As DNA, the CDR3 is TGCGCCAGCAGAGAGGGGGGGTGGTTAGGGAACAATGAGCAGTTCTTC. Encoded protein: CASREGGWLGNNEQFF.

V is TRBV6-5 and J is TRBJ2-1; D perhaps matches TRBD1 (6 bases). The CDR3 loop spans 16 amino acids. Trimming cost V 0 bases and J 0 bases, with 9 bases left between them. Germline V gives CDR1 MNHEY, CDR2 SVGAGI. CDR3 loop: CASSYSGTSSYNEQFF. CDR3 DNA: TGTGCCAGCAGTTACTCCGGGACAAGCTCCTACAATGAGCAGTTCTTC.

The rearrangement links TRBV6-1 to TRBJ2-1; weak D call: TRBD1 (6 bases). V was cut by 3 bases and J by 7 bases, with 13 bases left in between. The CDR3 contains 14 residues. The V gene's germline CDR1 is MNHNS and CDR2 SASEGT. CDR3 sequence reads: CASSDDTGWNEQFF. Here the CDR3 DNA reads TGTGCCAGCAGTGATGATACAGGGTGGAATGAGCAGTTCTTC.